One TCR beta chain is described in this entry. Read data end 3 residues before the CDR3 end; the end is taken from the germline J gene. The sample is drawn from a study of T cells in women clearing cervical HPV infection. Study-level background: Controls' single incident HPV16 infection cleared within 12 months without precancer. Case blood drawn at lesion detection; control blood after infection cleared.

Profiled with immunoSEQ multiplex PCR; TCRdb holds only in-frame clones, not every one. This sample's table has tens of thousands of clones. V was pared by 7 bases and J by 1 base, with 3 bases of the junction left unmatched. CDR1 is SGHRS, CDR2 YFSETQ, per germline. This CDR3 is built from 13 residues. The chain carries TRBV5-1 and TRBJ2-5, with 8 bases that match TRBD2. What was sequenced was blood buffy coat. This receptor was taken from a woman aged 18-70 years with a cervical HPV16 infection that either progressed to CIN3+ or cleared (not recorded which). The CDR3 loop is CASRTSTQETQYF. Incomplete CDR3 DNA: TGCGCCAGCCGGACTAGCACCCAAGAGACC. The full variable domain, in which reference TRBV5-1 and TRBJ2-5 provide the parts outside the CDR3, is KAGVTQTPRYLIKTRGQQVTLSCSPISGHRSVSWYQQTPGQGLQFLFEYFSETQRNKGNFPGRFSGRQFSNSRSEMNVSTLELGDSALYLCASRTSTQETQYFGPGTRLLVL.